Sequencing of this TCR beta chain was carried out in a study of blood T cell repertoires in COVID-19. In the original workflow: Reference gene primer amplification gave estimated nucleated cell counts. Only in-frame clones appear in the TCRdb table, and some are missing; sequencing was by immunoSEQ multiplex PCR. V and J calls and clone size are copied from that table; D and trimming were computed from the DNA. Counted here are about 250,000 clones, approximately 86% occurring once; the ten biggest clones make up nearly 6.5%. Ages ranged from about 18 to 90 years, with residence in more than 20 US areas. This CDR3 region has 13 residues. The V gene end was trimmed by 9 bases and the J gene end by 6 bases; junction bases not matched to a gene: 8. Germline lookup yields CDR1 LNHDA and CDR2 SQIVND (reference sequence).

The sequence came from a woman in her 30s with acute COVID-19. What was sequenced was PBMCs or T cells enriched from blood (not recorded which). The chain employs TRBV19 and TRBJ1-5; 7 bases align to TRBD1. CDR3 in amino acids: CASDKTGSQPQHF. Here the CDR3 DNA reads TGTGCCAGCGATAAGACAGGGAGTCAGCCCCAGCATTTT.